Below, 14 T cell receptor beta chains from the same sample are listed, as sequenced in a study of CD8 T cells in ankylosing spondylitis. From the 5' RACE reads, TCRdb called clonotypes with MiXCR, one entry per CDR3 protein. This table holds 200,000 to 300,000 distinct CDR3 sequences, 10% to 13% found once. The specimen was blood, either unsorted or a sorted T cell fraction (not recorded which). The receptors here all came from a male donor with ankylosing spondylitis or in good health (not recorded which).

This clonotype was picked up many times. The gene calls are TRBV5-4 and TRBJ2-1, with TRBD2 matching 9 bases. Germline V gene data show CDR1 as SGHNT and CDR2 as YYREEE (reference sequence). The length of the CDR3 is 15 residues. The V gene end was trimmed by 2 bases and the J gene end by 0 bases; junction bases not matched to a gene: 0. Written as DNA, the CDR3 is TGTGCCAGCAGCTTTAGCGGGAGCTCCTACAATGAGCAGTTCTTC. It translates to CASSFSGSSYNEQFF. The entire variable domain, with the rest obtained from reference TRBV5-4 and TRBJ2-1, is as follows: ETGVTQSPTHLIKTRGQQVTLRCSSQSGHNTVSWYQQALGQGPQFIFQYYREEENGRGNFPPRFSGLQFPNYSSELNVNALELDDSALYLCASSFSGSSYNEQFFGPGTRLTVL.

The chain recombines TRBV20-1 with TRBJ2-1, with 16 bases fitting TRBD2. The V gene's germline CDR1 is DFQATT and CDR2 SNEGSKA (reference sequence). CDR3 size: 17 residues. V trimming: 1 base; J trimming: 4 bases; junction bases outside the gene matches: 4. This CDR3 is CSARGGTSGREYNEQFF. For the CDR3, the DNA is TGCAGTGCTAGAGGTGGGACTAGCGGGAGGGAATACAATGAGCAGTTCTTC.

This clonotype was counted ten times or more. The genes are TRBV5-1 and TRBJ1-5; D is possibly TRBD1 (6 bases). The V end was cut by 0 bases, the J end by 5 bases, with 9 bases between. This CDR3 contains 14 residues. Germline loops: CDR1 SGHRS, CDR2 YFSETQ. The CDR3: CASSLGPGDQPQHF. The CDR3 DNA reads as TGCGCCAGCAGCTTGGGGCCAGGGGATCAGCCCCAGCATTTT.

The CDR3 sequence is CAWSVLWTGHAEAFF. The CDR3 DNA reads as TGTGCCTGGAGTGTACTATGGACAGGGCACGCTGAAGCTTTCTTT. The gene calls are TRBV30 and TRBJ1-1; 8 nucleotides agree with TRBD1. V was clipped by 0 bases and J by 6 bases; unmatched bases: 9. Germline V lookup: CDR1 GTSNPN, CDR2 SVGIG (reference sequence). This CDR3 region has 15 residues. Full variable domain (missing parts from reference TRBV30 and TRBJ1-1): SQTIHQWPATLVQPVGSPLSLECTVEGTSNPNLYWYRQAAGRGLQLLFYSVGIGQISSEVPQNLSASRPQDRQFILSSKKLLLSDSGFYLCAWSVLWTGHAEAFFGQGTRLTVV.

Many counts were recorded for this clonotype. The chain employs TRBV29-1 and TRBJ2-3; possible D gene TRBD2, 6 bases. Trimming shortened V by 8 bases and J by 2 bases, and 20 bases separated the two germline ends. The CDR3 runs to 15 residues. Germline CDR1 and CDR2: SQVTM and ANQGSEA. The CDR3 DNA follows: TGCAGCTCCGGGGGTCCCTCCTCTCACACAGATACGCAGTATTTT. Its protein product is CSSGGPSSHTDTQYF.

This clonotype was seen only once. The chain recombines TRBV7-9 with TRBJ2-1; the match to TRBD2 covers 7 bases. There are 14 residues in the CDR3. The V segment lost 6 bases and the J segment 1 base; nucleotides outside the gene matches: 3. Germline lookup yields CDR1 SEHNR and CDR2 FQNEAQ (reference sequence). The CDR3 nucleotides are TGTGCCAGCAGGATGGGAGGGTCCTACAATGAGCAGTTCTTC. This translates into CASRMGGSYNEQFF. Full variable domain (remainder filled in from reference TRBV7-9 and TRBJ2-1): DTGVSQNPRHKITKRGQNVTFRCDPISEHNRLYWYRQTLGQGPEFLTYFQNEAQLEKSRLLSDRFSAERPKGSFSTLEIQRTEQGDSAMYLCASRMGGSYNEQFFGPGTRLTVL.

Ten or more counts support this clonotype. Its ends do not fully match the called genes, so a read error is possible. V usage is TRBV11-2 and J usage is TRBJ1-2, with a tentative D call TRBD1 (6 bases). Looked up from germline, CDR1 is SGHAT and CDR2 is FQNNGV. The CDR3 contains 12 residues. The chain's CDR3 is CASSLTGYGYTF. Here the CDR3 DNA reads TGCGCCAGCAGCCTGACAGGATATGGCTACACCTTC.

The chain recombines TRBV28 with TRBJ1-3, with D uncertain. CDR1 and CDR2 from the germline V gene are MDHEN and SYDVKM. The length of the CDR3 is 15 residues. V lost 6 bases to trimming and J lost 4 bases, with 16 bases between them. The CDR3 DNA is TGTGCCAGCAGCCCCGGGCTCGTCTCCGGAAACACCATATATTTT. Protein product: CASSPGLVSGNTIYF.

This clonotype occurred many times. The gene calls are TRBV7-9 and TRBJ1-1, with no clear D. This CDR3 is 11 amino acids long. The germline V and J ends were trimmed by 2 bases and 11 bases, with 9 bases remaining between them. Germline V gives CDR1 SEHNR, CDR2 FQNEAQ (reference sequence). CDR3 region: CASSLIGYAFF. The CDR3 region has the DNA TGTGCCAGCAGCTTAATCGGGTATGCTTTCTTT. Variable domain in full (rest from reference TRBV7-9 and TRBJ1-1): DTGVSQNPRHKITKRGQNVTFRCDPISEHNRLYWYRQTLGQGPEFLTYFQNEAQLEKSRLLSDRFSAERPKGSFSTLEIQRTEQGDSAMYLCASSLIGYAFFGQGTRLTVV.

The chain couples TRBV25-1 to TRBJ2-7; the D gene is possibly TRBD1 (6 bases). V dropped 7 bases and J dropped 6 bases, with 22 bases sitting between them. The length of the CDR3 is 15 residues. Germline CDR1 is MGHDK and CDR2 is SYGVNS. The CDR3 DNA sequence: TGTGCCAGCACCCAATCAGGGGTGGTCCTCCCCGAGCAGTACTTC. Translated, it gives CASTQSGVVLPEQYF.

This clonotype was detected only a few times. The chain joins TRBV5-4 to TRBJ2-1; the match to TRBD2 covers 10 bases. The CDR3 sequence is 16 residues long. Germline CDR1 reads SGHNT; CDR2 reads YYREEE (reference sequence). With 4 bases clipped from V and 7 bases from J, the junction kept 11 bases outside the gene matches. The CDR3 bases are TGTGCCAGCAGCATGGGGCTAGCGGGAGAGGGAAATGAGCAGTTCTTC. Amino acid sequence: CASSMGLAGEGNEQFF.

The rearrangement links TRBV4-1 to TRBJ2-3; TRBD2 aligns across 10 bases. The length of the CDR3 is 17 residues. After removal of 4 bases from V and 2 bases from J, the junction contained 9 bases not matched to a gene. Germline V CDR1 and CDR2: MGHRA, YSYEKL. This CDR3 reads CASSPWGLAILTDTQYF. The CDR3 DNA reads TGCGCCAGCAGCCCCTGGGGACTAGCGATTCTCACAGATACGCAGTATTTT.

This clonotype was picked up many times. The chain has TRBV25-1 and TRBJ2-2; TRBD2 matches at 8 bases. CDR1 MGHDK and CDR2 SYGVNS come from the germline V gene. The junction had 3 bases not matched to a gene; V was cut back by 3 bases and J by 0 bases. The CDR3 has 16 amino acids. CDR3 sequence (DNA): TGTGCCAGCAGTGACAGCGGGGGTGCGAACACCGGGGAGCTGTTTTTT. This sequence encodes CASSDSGGANTGELFF.

The chain couples TRBV6-1 to TRBJ2-7, with 9 bases identical to TRBD1. V lost 6 bases and J lost 4; bases outside the gene matches: 7. The CDR3 extends over 14 amino acids. Per the germline V gene, CDR1 is MNHNS and CDR2 is SASEGT. CDR3 in amino acids: CASSKDRGNYEQYF. In DNA form, the CDR3 reads TGTGCCAGCAGCAAGGACAGGGGTAATTACGAGCAGTACTTC.